The 27 T cell receptor beta chains presented below share a single source sample, sequenced in a study of blood T cell repertoires in COVID-19. The assay was immunoSEQ multiplex PCR, and TCRdb's table has in-frame clones only and misses some. The table has a few hundred thousand clones, about 88% seen once; the top ten hold 1.5% to 2%. The sequenced material came from PBMCs or T cells enriched from blood (not recorded which). Receptors were obtained from a woman in her 50s who had recovered from COVID-19.

The rearrangement joins TRBV9 to TRBJ2-1; D is uncertain. CDR3 length: 13 amino acids. Trimming cost V 1 base and J 3 bases, with 5 bases left between them. Germline assignment: CDR1 SGDLS and CDR2 YYNGEE. The CDR3 DNA reads TGTGCCAGCAGCGTAAGCCACTACAATGAGCAGTTCTTC. Amino acids: CASSVSHYNEQFF. Looking up the rest from reference TRBV9 and TRBJ2-1 gives the full variable domain: DSGVTQTPKHLITATGQRVTLRCSPRSGDLSVYWYQQSLDQGLQFLIQYYNGEERAKGNILERFSAQQFPDLHSELNLSSLELGDSALYFCASSVSHYNEQFFGPGTRLTVL.

The chain recombines TRBV29-1 with TRBJ2-1; 8 nucleotides match TRBD2. This CDR3 is 14 amino acids long. The V segment lost 5 bases and the J segment 0 bases; nucleotides outside the gene matches: 3. Germline V gene sequence: CDR1 SQVTM, CDR2 ANQGSEA. In nucleotides, the CDR3 is TGCAGCGTTTTAAGCGGGAGCTCCTACAATGAGCAGTTCTTC. This gives the protein CSVLSGSSYNEQFF.

The J gene is TRBJ2-7, the V gene TRBV28, with 7 bases identical to TRBD1. V shed 6 bases and J 4 bases; nucleotides not matched to a gene: 9. Germline V gene lookup returns CDR1 MDHEN and CDR2 SYDVKM. The CDR3 sequence is 14 residues long. CDR3 region: CASRPTGRKYEQYF. CDR3 in DNA: TGTGCCAGCAGGCCGACAGGGCGTAAGTACGAGCAGTACTTC.

This chain uses TRBV19 with TRBJ1-4, with D unclear. CDR3 length: 13 amino acids. V was pared by 1 base and J by 10 bases, with 10 bases between. Germline CDR1 is LNHDA and CDR2 is SQIVND (reference sequence). The CDR3 bases are TGTGCCAGTAGTATAGGACCTGAGGGAAAACTGTTTTTT. It yields the protein CASSIGPEGKLFF.

This sequence joins TRBV28 and TRBJ2-1, with D perhaps matching TRBD2 (5 bases). This CDR3 comprises 17 residues. The germline V gene has CDR1 MDHEN and CDR2 SYDVKM. V was cut by 3 bases and J by 5 bases, with 20 bases left in between. CDR3 in amino acids: CASSLFRRKPGNNEQFF. The CDR3 DNA reads TGTGCCAGCAGTTTGTTTAGACGGAAACCGGGGAACAATGAGCAGTTCTTC.

CDR3 DNA: TGTGCCAGCACCAATCCAGGGGCCGCAACTAATGAAAAACTGTTTTTT. Its protein is CASTNPGAATNEKLFF. This chain joins TRBV28 and TRBJ1-4; tentative D call: TRBD1 (6 bases). V was clipped by 7 bases and J by 0 bases, with 15 bases between them. Germline values: CDR1 MDHEN, CDR2 SYDVKM. The CDR3 is 16 amino acids.

The rearrangement links TRBV2 to TRBJ1-1; TRBD1 might be the D (6 bases). Trimming pared 7 bases from V and 1 base from J, leaving 16 bases between. The germline V gene has CDR1 SNHLY and CDR2 FYNNEI. The CDR3 is 15 residues long. The CDR3 protein is CASTALGTPNTEAFF. CDR3 sequence (DNA): TGTGCCAGCACCGCATTAGGGACACCGAACACTGAAGCTTTCTTT.

The chain carries TRBV18 and TRBJ1-3; D not resolved. The V end was cut by 5 bases, the J end by 1 base, with 9 bases between. CDR1 is KGHSH and CDR2 is LQKENI in the germline V gene. The CDR3 covers 14 residues. The CDR3 spells CASSTGRSGNTIYF. CDR3 DNA sequence: TGTGCCAGCTCAACTGGCAGGTCTGGAAACACCATATATTTT.

The rearrangement joins TRBV4-1 to TRBJ2-1, with 7 positions matching TRBD2. The V segment lost 5 bases and the J segment 11 bases; nucleotides outside the gene matches: 3. The CDR3 runs to 11 residues. The germline V gene encodes CDR1 MGHRA and CDR2 YSYEKL. In nucleotides, the CDR3 is TGCGCCAGCAGCTCGGGACTACAGCAGTTCTTC. Translated: CASSSGLQQFF.

This sequence joins TRBV11-2 and TRBJ2-5; 15 bases line up with TRBD2. V was clipped by 4 bases and J by 4 bases; unmatched bases: 4. Germline loops: CDR1 SGHAT, CDR2 FQNNGV. The CDR3 is 16 amino acids. The CDR3 is CASSSGTSGRLETQYF. The CDR3 nucleotides read TGTGCCAGCAGCTCCGGGACTAGCGGGAGGTTAGAGACCCAGTACTTC.

V usage is TRBV5-1 and J usage is TRBJ1-2; D call uncertain. The CDR3 is 15 residues long. Trimming took off 0 bases at V and 0 bases at J, with 9 bases between the two ends. The germline gives CDR1 SGHRS, CDR2 YFSETQ. The CDR3 spells CASSLEGDTNYGYTF. The CDR3 nucleotides read TGCGCCAGCAGCTTGGAAGGAGATACTAACTATGGCTACACCTTC.

V gene TRBV5-1 combines with J gene TRBJ2-2; maybe TRBD2 (5 bases). The CDR3 runs 14 residues. Germline values: CDR1 SGHRS, CDR2 YFSETQ. V was cut by 2 bases and J by 4 bases, with 9 bases left in between. The CDR3 nucleotides read TGCGCCAGCAGCTTTGTAGCGAGCACCGGGGAGCTGTTTTTT. Its protein is CASSFVASTGELFF.

The chain uses TRBV7-2 and TRBJ2-7, with no clear D. V was shortened by 4 bases and J by 3 bases, with 16 bases between the two germline ends. Germline V gives CDR1 SGHTA, CDR2 FQGNSA. The CDR3 sequence is 15 residues long. The CDR3 bases are TGTGCCAGCAGCTCGGCCAATGGGCAAATCTACGAGCAGTACTTC. It specifies CASSSANGQIYEQYF.

The chain couples TRBV19 to TRBJ2-2; no clear D gene. Between the trimmed V and J ends, which lost 7 bases and 5 bases, there was a span of 17 bases. The germline V gene encodes CDR1 LNHDA and CDR2 SQIVND (reference sequence). This CDR3 spans 15 amino acids. Written as DNA, the CDR3 is TGTGCCAGTAATCGGTTCCCCCTTGGTACCGGGGAGCTGTTTTTT. This gives the protein CASNRFPLGTGELFF.

There are a few counts of this clone. The chain combines TRBV15 with TRBJ2-7; 7 bases line up with TRBD1. Trimming cost V 0 bases and J 7 bases; bases outside gene matches: 12. CDR3 length: 16 residues. Germline-derived CDR1 and CDR2 are LNHNV and YYDKDF (reference sequence). The CDR3 protein is CATSRDYEGARFEQYF. The CDR3 DNA reads TGTGCCACCAGCAGAGATTATGAGGGGGCGAGGTTTGAGCAGTACTTC.

V and J are TRBV3-1 (or the pseudogene TRBV3-2) and TRBJ1-3, with 7 bases identical to TRBD1. V trimming: 2 bases; J trimming: 4 bases; junction bases outside the gene matches: 8. This CDR3 comprises 16 residues. Germline assignment: CDR1 LGHDT and CDR2 YNNKEL (reference sequence). CDR3 sequence reads: CASSQNPGQRGNTIYF. In DNA, the CDR3 is TGTGCCAGCAGCCAAAACCCGGGACAGAGAGGAAACACCATATATTTT.

The J gene is TRBJ2-3, the V gene TRBV5-4; TRBD2 is a possible D gene (5 bases). The CDR3 sequence is 16 residues long. Per the germline V gene, CDR1 is SGHNT and CDR2 is YYREEE (reference sequence). V lost 1 base and J 2 bases, leaving 14 bases between the germline ends. As DNA, the CDR3 is TGTGCCAGCAGCTTGCTACTAGGTCTTCCCACAGATACGCAGTATTTT. Translation gives CASSLLLGLPTDTQYF. Drawing the rest from reference TRBV5-4 and TRBJ2-3, the complete variable domain is ETGVTQSPTHLIKTRGQQVTLRCSSQSGHNTVSWYQQALGQGPQFIFQYYREEENGRGNFPPRFSGLQFPNYSSELNVNALELDDSALYLCASSLLLGLPTDTQYFGPGTRLTVL.

The chain recombines TRBV18 with TRBJ2-3; D is possibly TRBD2 (5 bases). Trimming shortened V by 2 bases and J by 4 bases, and 13 bases separated the two germline ends. The length of the CDR3 is 15 residues. CDR1 is KGHSH and CDR2 is LQKENI in the germline V gene. The CDR3 spells CASSPAGLGADTQYF. In DNA form, the CDR3 reads TGTGCCAGCTCACCAGCGGGTCTAGGAGCAGATACGCAGTATTTT.

J is TRBJ2-5 and V is TRBV19; D unresolved. The CDR3 is 14 residues long. Germline CDR1 is LNHDA and CDR2 is SQIVND (reference sequence). V was cut by 0 bases and J by 7 bases, with 12 bases left in between. The CDR3 is CASSIDWISATQYF. In DNA form, the CDR3 reads TGTGCCAGTAGTATAGATTGGATCAGCGCGACCCAGTACTTC.

The rearrangement links TRBV5-1 to TRBJ1-2; D is ambiguous. The CDR3 covers 12 residues. Germline V gene sequence: CDR1 SGHRS, CDR2 YFSETQ. The germline V and J ends were trimmed by 5 bases and 6 bases, with 11 bases remaining between them. CDR3 amino acids: CASSSSIDGYTF. The CDR3 bases are TGCGCCAGCAGTTCGAGTATCGATGGCTACACCTTC.

The chain links TRBV14 to TRBJ2-7, with 11 bases that match TRBD2. CDR1 and CDR2 from the germline V gene are SGHDN and FVKESK. The V gene end was trimmed by 5 bases and the J gene end by 7 bases; junction bases not matched to a gene: 13. The CDR3 has 16 amino acids. CDR3 sequence (DNA): TGTGCCAGCAGCGATCATCGACTAGCGGGAATGGGAGAGCAGTACTTC. Protein product: CASSDHRLAGMGEQYF.

This rearrangement joins TRBV27 to TRBJ1-2; tentative D call: TRBD1 (5 bases). Germline values: CDR1 MNHEY, CDR2 SMNVEV (reference sequence). V dropped 5 bases and J dropped 7 bases, with 20 bases sitting between them. This CDR3 region has 15 residues. CDR3 DNA sequence: TGTGCCAGCAGTCCCCAGGGCCCTGGCTGGGGTGGCTACACCTTC. This codes for CASSPQGPGWGGYTF.

To note about this clone: Other DNA sequences in this specimen translate into the identical CDR3. V gene TRBV5-1 combines with J gene TRBJ2-7; 11 bases fit TRBD2. CDR1 and CDR2 from the germline V gene are SGHRS and YFSETQ. With 4 bases clipped from V and 3 bases from J, the junction kept 3 bases outside the gene matches. This CDR3 comprises 14 residues. The CDR3 coding sequence is TGCGCCAGCAGCCCGGGGACTAGCGGCTACGAGCAGTACTTC. Translating it yields CASSPGTSGYEQYF.

The chain joins TRBV5-1 to TRBJ1-2; 10 nucleotides line up with TRBD1. J gave up 2 bases and V 4 bases, and 8 bases lay outside the gene matches. The CDR3 is 16 residues long. Germline V lookup: CDR1 SGHRS, CDR2 YFSETQ. This CDR3 is CASSQKMDRGNYGYTF. In nucleotides, the CDR3 is TGCGCCAGCAGCCAGAAAATGGACAGGGGGAACTATGGCTACACCTTC.

The V call is TRBV28, the J call TRBJ2-7; TRBD2 aligns across 7 bases. CDR1 and CDR2 (germline): MDHEN, SYDVKM. Germline trimming cut 5 bases from V and 2 bases from J; bases unmatched to any gene: 3. The CDR3 extends over 13 amino acids. The DNA for the CDR3 is TGTGCCAGCAGTCGCGGGAGCCCCTACGAGCAGTACTTC. As protein: CASSRGSPYEQYF.

The chain carries TRBV5-5 and TRBJ2-1; 11 bases fit TRBD2. The CDR3 extends over 15 amino acids. CDR1 SGHKS and CDR2 YYEKEE come from the germline V gene (reference sequence). V gave up 0 bases and J gave up 8 bases; unmatched junction bases: 4. CDR3 region: CASSLGLAGIDEQFF. DNA for the CDR3: TGTGCCAGCAGCTTGGGACTAGCGGGAATCGATGAGCAGTTCTTC.

The rearrangement uses TRBV19 and TRBJ2-3, with a weak D call TRBD2 (5 bases). This CDR3 is built from 13 residues. Trimming took 11 bases from V and 4 from J, leaving 16 bases between them. Germline V gene sequence: CDR1 LNHDA, CDR2 SQIVND (reference sequence). The CDR3 loop reads CAARREGSDTQYF. The CDR3 nucleotides read TGTGCCGCCAGACGGGAAGGTTCAGATACGCAGTATTTT. Variable domain in full (rest from reference TRBV19 and TRBJ2-3): DGGITQSPKYLFRKEGQNVTLSCEQNLNHDAMYWYRQDPGQGLRLIYYSQIVNDFQKGDIAEGYSVSREKKESFPLTVTSAQKNPTAFYLCAARREGSDTQYFGPGTRLTVL.